This TCR beta chain was documented in a study of cytomegalovirus exposure and HLA in healthy donors. Researchers ran the PCR with 60 Vbeta and 13 Jbeta primers. Study processing details: A follow-up analysis tallied some 80 million unique TCR beta chains, 9 million to 11 million shared. Produced via immunoSEQ multiplex PCR; TCRdb's table is partial and in-frame only. V, J and clone size are those of that table, while D and trimming were read from the DNA. Altogether about 170,000 clones are present, around 83% being singletons, with the ten largest covering over 2%. The sequenced sample was PBMCs. The receptor was isolated from a man aged 25 to 40 in good health and CMV-seropositive.

CDR3 sequence: CATSSGVFGYPQPQHF. CDR3 DNA sequence: TGTGCCACCAGCAGCGGGGTTTTCGGATACCCTCAGCCCCAGCATTTT. This chain connects TRBV15 to TRBJ1-5; D gene uncertain. V lost 3 bases to trimming and J lost 6 bases, with 18 bases between them. Germline V gives CDR1 LNHNV, CDR2 YYDKDF (reference sequence). The CDR3 has 16 residues.